The clone carrying this T cell receptor beta chain has at least ten counts. What it binds is not known. The data are from a study of metastatic and nonmetastatic thyroid tumors. Ahead of thyroid surgery, no patient had received treatment of any kind. Points from the study as a whole: Relative to benign nodules, malignant thyroid tumors were reportedly characterized by significantly elevated TCR beta diversity in blood and tumor.

TCRdb re-called the PCR reads through MiXCR. The table shows about 47,000 clones, with approximately 26% occurring only once. The CDR3 totals 15 residues. Germline V gene sequence: CDR1 LGHNA, CDR2 YNFKEQ. V lost 4 bases to trimming and J lost 6 bases, with 18 bases between them. Sequences were obtained from blood. The chain uses TRBV4-2 and TRBJ1-2, with TRBD1 as a possible D gene (5 bases). This sequence was found in a male donor with papillary thyroid cancer or a benign thyroid nodule (not recorded which). Some clones in this sample may be carry-over from other donors' samples. The chain's CDR3 is CASSPTLGRGDGYTF. Written as DNA, the CDR3 is TGTGCCAGCAGCCCGACCTTGGGGAGGGGCGATGGCTACACCTTC.